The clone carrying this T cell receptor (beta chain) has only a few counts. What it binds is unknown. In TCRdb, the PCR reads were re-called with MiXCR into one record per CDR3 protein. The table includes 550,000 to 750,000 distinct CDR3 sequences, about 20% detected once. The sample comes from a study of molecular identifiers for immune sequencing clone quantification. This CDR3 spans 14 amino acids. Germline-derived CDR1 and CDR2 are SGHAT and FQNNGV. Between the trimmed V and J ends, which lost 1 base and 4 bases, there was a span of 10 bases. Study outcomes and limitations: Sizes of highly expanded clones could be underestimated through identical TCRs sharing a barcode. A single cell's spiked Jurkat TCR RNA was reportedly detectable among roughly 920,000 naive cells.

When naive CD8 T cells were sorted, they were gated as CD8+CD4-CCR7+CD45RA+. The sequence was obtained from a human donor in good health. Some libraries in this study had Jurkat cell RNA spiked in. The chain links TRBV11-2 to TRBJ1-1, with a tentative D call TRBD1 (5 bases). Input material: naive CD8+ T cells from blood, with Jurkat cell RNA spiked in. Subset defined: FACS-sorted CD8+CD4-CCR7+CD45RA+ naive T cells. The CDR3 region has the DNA TGTGCCAGCAGCTTAGTACAGGTGGGCACTGAAGCTTTCTTT. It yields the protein CASSLVQVGTEAFF.